Listed below are T cell receptor beta chains from one sample, sequenced in a study of T cells in Graves' hyperthyroidism and ophthalmopathy. TCRdb reprocessed the multiplex PCR reads with MiXCR, giving one entry per CDR3 protein. The table includes around 500,000 distinct CDR3 sequences, around a fifth detected once. The sequenced sample was blood. These receptors all come from a woman in her sixties or seventies with Graves' ophthalmopathy. The CDR3 runs from the conserved cysteine through the conserved F or W. The D gene is left open where the match is weak. Expanded clones get a size class; other rows say once, few or many, or leave the size out.

cdr3_aa | cdr3_nt | v_call | clone_size | d_call | j_call
CASSVGDGNTEAFF | TGTGCCAGCAGCGTGGGGGACGGAAACACTGAAGCTTTCTTT | TRBV9 | . | . | TRBJ1-1
CASSLGKTTNTGELFF | TGCGCCAGCAGCTTGGGGAAGACAACGAACACCGGGGAGCTGTTTTTT | TRBV5-1 | . | . | TRBJ2-2
CASSLIEAFF | TGTGCCAGCAGCTTAATTGAAGCTTTCTTT | TRBV7-9 | few | . | TRBJ1-1
CASKRGNGETQYF | TGTGCCAGCAAAAGAGGCAATGGAGAGACCCAGTACTTC | TRBV7-9 | . | . | TRBJ2-5
CASSLAGTGEGEQYF | TGTGCCAGCAGCTTAGCAGGGACAGGGGAGGGCGAGCAGTACTTC | TRBV7-9 | many | TRBD1 | TRBJ2-7
CASSSHGGHYNEQFF | TGTGCCAGCAGCTCCCACGGGGGCCACTACAATGAGCAGTTCTTC | TRBV7-9 | few | . | TRBJ2-1
CASRLTSSGSYEQYF | TGCGCCAGCAGACTTACTAGTAGCGGGTCCTACGAGCAGTACTTC | TRBV5-1 | . | TRBD2 | TRBJ2-7
CSATGQDFYGYTF | TGCAGTGCTACCGGACAGGACTTCTATGGCTACACCTTC | TRBV20-1 | . | TRBD1 | TRBJ1-2
CSARLAGGGNIQYF | TGCAGTGCCAGACTCGCGGGAGGAGGGAACATTCAGTACTTC | TRBV20-1 | few | TRBD2 | TRBJ2-4
CASRHSLLAGPDTQYF | TGTGCCAGCAGACACAGCCTACTAGCGGGTCCAGATACGCAGTATTTT | TRBV7-8 | . | TRBD2 | TRBJ2-3
CASTVPGQGETQYF | TGTGCCAGCACCGTCCCGGGACAGGGGGAGACCCAGTACTTC | TRBV3-1 | many | TRBD1 | TRBJ2-5
CAWTLGEGITDTQYF | TGTGCCTGGACCCTGGGGGAGGGGATCACAGATACGCAGTATTTT | TRBV30 | . | TRBD2 | TRBJ2-3
CASSLWLAGALERGYTF | TGTGCCAGCAGTTTATGGTTGGCGGGGGCGCTCGAGCGTGGCTACACCTTC | TRBV27 | many | . | TRBJ1-2
CASSLVRGLTFETQYF | TGTGCCAGCAGTTTAGTAAGGGGGCTAACGTTTGAGACCCAGTACTTC | TRBV27 | few | TRBD1 | TRBJ2-5
CAWSVVAGVNEQYF | TGTGCCTGGAGTGTAGTAGCGGGAGTGAACGAGCAGTACTTC | TRBV30 | . | TRBD2 | TRBJ2-7
CASSLGYRGRGSTEAFF | TGCGCCAGCAGCTTGGGGTACAGGGGGCGGGGGAGCACTGAAGCTTTCTTT | TRBV5-1 | few | TRBD1 | TRBJ1-1
CASSPLSQITEAFF | TGTGCCAGCAGCCCGTTGTCACAGATCACTGAAGCTTTCTTT | TRBV7-9 | . | . | TRBJ1-1
CASSYLAGVTGELFF | TGTGCCAGCAGTTATCTAGCGGGAGTCACCGGGGAGCTGTTTTTT | TRBV6-2/TRBV6-3 | few | TRBD2 | TRBJ2-2
CASSLSGQGRNQPQHF | TGTGCCAGCAGTTTATCCGGACAGGGGAGAAATCAGCCCCAGCATTTT | TRBV28 | . | TRBD1 | TRBJ1-5
CASSSLGRPTDTQYF | TGTGCCAGCAGCTCACTTGGGCGGCCCACAGATACGCAGTATTTT | TRBV7-9 | . | . | TRBJ2-3
CASSYPGGGKTEAFF | TGTGCCAGCAGTTACCCCGGGGGGGGCAAGACTGAAGCTTTCTTT | TRBV6-2/TRBV6-3 | . | . | TRBJ1-1
CASSVVGGRTEAFF | TGTGCCAGCAGCGTAGTCGGGGGGCGGACTGAAGCTTTCTTT | TRBV9 | few | . | TRBJ1-1
CASSQRVSSTATYNEQFF | TGCGCCAGCAGCCAGCGGGTTTCCTCGACAGCAACCTACAATGAGCAGTTCTTC | TRBV5-1 | . | . | TRBJ2-1
CASSAIRSNSPLHF | TGTGCCAGCAGCGCAATACGGAGTAATTCACCCCTCCACTTT | TRBV11-2 | few | . | TRBJ1-6
CATIPSGRVCNEQFF | TGTGCCACCATCCCGAGCGGGAGGGTCTGCAATGAGCAGTTCTTC | TRBV24-1 | . | TRBD2 | TRBJ2-1
CAISESTGEKLFF | TGTGCCATCAGTGAGTCAACTGGGGAAAAACTGTTTTTT | TRBV10-3 | few | . | TRBJ1-4
CASSSLAGAGETQYF | TGTGCCAGCAGCTCATTAGCGGGAGCCGGGGAGACCCAGTACTTC | TRBV7-8 | many | TRBD2 | TRBJ2-5
CALREPGAQNTEAFF | TGTGCCCTCCGCGAGCCGGGAGCCCAGAACACTGAAGCTTTCTTT | TRBV6-1 | few | . | TRBJ1-1
CASSLEGTGDSGYTF | TGCGCCAGCAGCTTGGAAGGGACAGGGGATAGCGGCTACACCTTC | TRBV5-1 | . | TRBD1 | TRBJ1-2
CASSYSHNYGYTF | TGTGCCAGCAGTTACTCCCACAACTATGGCTACACCTTC | TRBV6-6 | . | . | TRBJ1-2
CASSYPQVLLAEAFF | TGTGCCAGCAGTTACCCGCAGGTACTTCTTGCTGAAGCTTTCTTT | TRBV6-5 | . | . | TRBJ1-1
CASMRTSGRSNEQFF | TGTGCCAGCATGAGGACTAGCGGGAGGAGCAATGAGCAGTTCTTC | TRBV2 | many | TRBD2 | TRBJ2-1
CASSTRLRDTQYF | TGTGCCAGTAGTACCCGACTAAGGGATACGCAGTATTTT | TRBV19 | . | . | TRBJ2-3
CASGLVKGTSGTSSYNEQFF | TGTGCTAGTGGTTTGGTGAAGGGGACTAGCGGGACCAGCTCCTACAATGAGCAGTTCTTC | TRBV12-5 | . | TRBD2 | TRBJ2-1
CASSQDGGEFNEQFF | TGTGCCAGCAGCCAAGATGGGGGGGAGTTCAATGAGCAGTTCTTC | TRBV3-1 | few | TRBD2 | TRBJ2-1
CASSMVRDSVYNEQFF | TGCGCCAGCAGCATGGTCCGGGACAGCGTCTACAATGAGCAGTTCTTC | TRBV5-1 | . | TRBD1 | TRBJ2-1
CASSSRTVYEQYF | TGTGCCAGCAGCTCCCGGACAGTCTACGAGCAGTACTTC | TRBV7-2 | . | . | TRBJ2-7
CASRGSSGISDTQYF | TGTGCCAGCAGAGGGTCTAGCGGGATCTCAGATACGCAGTATTTT | TRBV7-3 | . | TRBD2 | TRBJ2-3
CASSSFDFTDTQYF | TGTGCCAGCTCATCATTCGACTTTACAGATACGCAGTATTTT | TRBV18 | . | . | TRBJ2-3
CSGGLQYNEQFF | TGCAGCGGTGGACTACAATACAATGAGCAGTTCTTC | TRBV29-1 | . | . | TRBJ2-1
CASSQVAVKEQYF | TGTGCCAGCAGCCAAGTGGCCGTGAAAGAGCAGTACTTC | TRBV3-1 | few | . | TRBJ2-7
CAISDEGTNSPLHF | TGTGCCATCAGTGATGAGGGGACAAATTCACCCCTCCACTTT | TRBV10-3 | few | . | TRBJ1-6
CASSQDLLGRKTQYF | TGTGCCAGCAGCCAAGATCTCCTGGGTAGGAAGACCCAGTACTTC | TRBV3-1 | . | . | TRBJ2-5